The next 30 T cell receptor beta chains were all read from a single sample in a study of blood T cell repertoires in COVID-19. The table came from immunoSEQ multiplex PCR; TCRdb's copy has only in-frame clones and leaves some out. Of around 150,000 clones listed, 80% to 90% are singletons. Sequencing was done on a sample of peripheral blood. These receptors were obtained from a woman aged 55-70 years with active COVID-19.

This clone was seen only once. This rearrangement joins TRBV19 to TRBJ2-1; TRBD1 agrees at 7 bases. The CDR3 loop spans 13 amino acids. The V gene's germline CDR1 is LNHDA and CDR2 SQIVND (reference sequence). V trimming: 3 bases; J trimming: 7 bases; junction bases outside the gene matches: 3. For the CDR3, the DNA is TGTGCCAGTAGTATGGGACAGTATAATGAGCAGTTCTTC. This encodes CASSMGQYNEQFF.

The chain uses TRBV10-3 and TRBJ2-7, with a weak D call TRBD2 (6 bases). Germline lookup yields CDR1 ENHRY and CDR2 SYGVKD. This CDR3 is built from 19 residues. Trimming removed 3 bases from V and 2 bases from J, with 26 bases in between. The CDR3 sequence: CAISEVLYRSSGLTYEQYF. The CDR3 nucleotides are TGTGCCATCAGTGAAGTGTTATATCGGAGTAGCGGATTAACCTACGAGCAGTACTTC.

J is TRBJ2-5 and V is TRBV7-9; 9 nucleotides line up with TRBD2. Trimming removed 1 base from V and 2 bases from J; junction bases left unmatched: 2. Germline lookup yields CDR1 SEHNR and CDR2 FQNEAQ (reference sequence). The CDR3 is made up of 15 amino acids. CDR3 sequence (DNA): TGTGCCAGCAGCTTAGACGGACTAGCGCAAGAGACCCAGTACTTC. Its protein product is CASSLDGLAQETQYF.

The chain combines TRBV28 with TRBJ1-2; D is perhaps TRBD1 (6 bases). Germline CDR1 is MDHEN and CDR2 is SYDVKM. The length of the CDR3 is 15 residues. V lost 6 bases, J lost 5 bases, and 19 bases lay in between. The CDR3 DNA follows: TGTGCCAGCAGACCCCTTGGGGGGGCAGGGTATGGCTACACCTTC. Amino acid sequence: CASRPLGGAGYGYTF.

The V and J genes are TRBV6-5 and TRBJ2-1, with TRBD2 matching 9 bases. This CDR3 spans 15 amino acids. The ends lost 8 bases at V and 7 bases at J; junction bases unmatched: 12. Germline V gives CDR1 MNHEY, CDR2 SVGAGI. This CDR3 reads CASVEGTSKRNEQFF. CDR3 in DNA: TGTGCCAGCGTTGAGGGGACTAGCAAGAGAAATGAGCAGTTCTTC.

The J gene is TRBJ1-1, the V gene TRBV5-5; the D gene is possibly TRBD1 (6 bases). Trimming took 0 bases from V and 0 from J, leaving 9 bases between them. CDR3 length: 15 residues. Per the germline V gene, CDR1 is SGHKS and CDR2 is YYEKEE (reference sequence). The CDR3 here is CASSLAGDLNTEAFF. The CDR3, as DNA: TGTGCCAGCAGCTTGGCAGGGGACCTGAACACTGAAGCTTTCTTT. The variable domain in full, with the rest retrieved from reference TRBV5-5 and TRBJ1-1, is DAGVTQSPTHLIKTRGQQVTLRCSPISGHKSVSWYQQVLGQGPQFIFQYYEKEERGRGNFPDRFSARQFPNYSSELNVNALLLGDSALYLCASSLAGDLNTEAFFGQGTRLTVV.

V gene TRBV12-3 or TRBV12-4 combines with J gene TRBJ2-1; D is unresolved. The V gene lost 1 base and the J gene lost 9 bases, with 7 bases spanning the gap. The CDR3 runs 12 residues. CDR3 region: CASSLGGAEQFF. In DNA, the CDR3 is TGTGCCAGCAGTTTAGGTGGAGCTGAGCAGTTCTTC.

The chain combines TRBV7-2 with TRBJ2-7; 7 nucleotides line up with TRBD2. After removal of 2 bases from V and 5 bases from J, the junction contained 18 bases not matched to a gene. Germline V gene lookup returns CDR1 SGHTA and CDR2 FQGNSA. This CDR3 has 18 amino acids. The CDR3 DNA follows: TGTGCCAGCAGCTTATTTAGCTTGAAAGGCGGGAGAAGGAACGAGCAGTACTTC. This gives the protein CASSLFSLKGGRRNEQYF.

This chain connects TRBV27 to TRBJ2-7; possible D gene TRBD1, 6 bases. Trimming removed 5 bases at V and 0 bases at J, with 8 bases between. Germline V gene data show CDR1 as MNHEY and CDR2 as SMNVEV (reference sequence). The CDR3 spans 13 residues. This CDR3 is CASSNRVSYEQYF. The CDR3, as DNA: TGTGCCAGCAGTAACAGGGTCTCCTACGAGCAGTACTTC.

The chain links TRBV13 to TRBJ1-2, with D possibly matching TRBD1 (5 bases). V was pared by 4 bases and J by 4 bases, with 13 bases between. Germline loops: CDR1 PRHDT, CDR2 FYEKMQ (reference sequence). The CDR3 is made up of 14 amino acids. CDR3 DNA sequence: TGTGCCAGCAGCTCCGGAGGGGTGACCTATGGCTACACCTTC. Translation gives CASSSGGVTYGYTF.

This chain joins TRBV6-6 and TRBJ2-1; 7 nucleotides match TRBD1. In germline, CDR1 is MNHNY, CDR2 SVGAGI (reference sequence). Trimming at V came to 5 bases and at J to 6 bases, leaving 1 base not matched to a gene. This CDR3 is built from 12 residues. CDR3 DNA: TGTGCCAGCAGTCGACAGGGCAATGAGCAGTTCTTC. Translated: CASSRQGNEQFF.

This sequence joins TRBV5-1 and TRBJ1-2; possible D gene TRBD1, 5 bases. The V gene's germline CDR1 is SGHRS and CDR2 YFSETQ. V lost 4 bases and J lost 6, with 16 bases in between. CDR3 length: 14 residues. CDR3 bases: TGCGCCAGCAGCGGGGGACTCCGGGACGATGGCTACACCTTC. This codes for CASSGGLRDDGYTF.

The chain recombines TRBV6-5 with TRBJ2-7; 8 bases agree with TRBD1. The CDR3 has 13 residues. CDR1 and CDR2 (germline): MNHEY, SVGAGI. V was clipped by 5 bases and J by 2 bases; unmatched bases: 2. The CDR3 sequence is CASSRDRTYEQYF. Written as DNA, the CDR3 is TGTGCCAGCAGTCGGGACAGGACCTACGAGCAGTACTTC.

This sequence joins TRBV27 and TRBJ1-6; tentatively, D is TRBD1 (5 bases). Germline V gives CDR1 MNHEY, CDR2 SMNVEV (reference sequence). Trimming shortened V by 6 bases and J by 3 bases, and 15 bases separated the two germline ends. This CDR3 is built from 16 residues. CDR3 in DNA: TGTGCCAGCAGCCGAACAGGTTACCTCTATAATTCACCCCTCCACTTT. This gives the protein CASSRTGYLYNSPLHF.

The chain links TRBV6-5 to TRBJ1-2; possibly TRBD1 for D (5 bases). V lost 0 bases and J lost 8, with 16 bases in between. This CDR3 is built from 15 residues. Germline V gene lookup returns CDR1 MNHEY and CDR2 SVGAGI. CDR3 in DNA: TGTGCCAGCAGTTACTCAAGACGTGGCGGGGGGGGCTACACCTTC. It specifies CASSYSRRGGGGYTF.

The V and J genes are TRBV5-6 and TRBJ2-1; 7 bases are a match to TRBD2. The CDR3 is made up of 15 amino acids. V was clipped by 0 bases and J by 7 bases; unmatched bases: 7. Germline CDR1 is SGHDT and CDR2 is YYEEEE. CDR3 sequence: CASSLESGTGNEQFF. CDR3 DNA: TGTGCCAGCAGCTTGGAGAGCGGGACGGGGAATGAGCAGTTCTTC. Together with reference TRBV5-6 and TRBJ2-1, the CDR3 gives the full variable domain: DAGVTQSPTHLIKTRGQQVTLRCSPKSGHDTVSWYQQALGQGPQFIFQYYEEEERQRGNFPDRFSGHQFPNYSSELNVNALLLGDSALYLCASSLESGTGNEQFFGPGTRLTVL.

This chain links TRBV28 with TRBJ1-2; D is undetermined. The length of the CDR3 is 14 residues. Germline CDR1 is MDHEN and CDR2 is SYDVKM. Trimming removed 3 bases at V and 6 bases at J, with 14 bases between. The CDR3 bases are TGTGCCAGCAGTTTCACAGTGCCCCTCAATGGCTACACCTTC. Translated, it gives CASSFTVPLNGYTF.

The chain couples TRBV5-5 to TRBJ1-2; perhaps TRBD1 as D (5 bases). The length of the CDR3 is 14 residues. Germline CDR1 SGHKS, CDR2 YYEKEE (reference sequence). V was shortened by 1 base and J by 6 bases, with 13 bases between the two germline ends. The CDR3 here is CASSLYVRAHGYTF. The CDR3 DNA follows: TGTGCCAGCAGCTTGTATGTCAGGGCCCATGGCTACACCTTC.

The genes are TRBV14 and TRBJ1-2; 8 bases line up with TRBD1. CDR1 and CDR2 from the germline V gene are SGHDN and FVKESK. CDR3 length: 17 residues. Trimming cost V 0 bases and J 4 bases; bases outside gene matches: 10. The CDR3 sequence is CASSQDRGTGVLYGYTF. Written as DNA, the CDR3 is TGTGCCAGCAGCCAAGATCGCGGGACAGGAGTTCTCTATGGCTACACCTTC.

The J gene is TRBJ2-5, the V gene TRBV3-1 (or the pseudogene TRBV3-2), with a possible D match to TRBD2 (6 bases). V shed 5 bases and J shed 7 bases, with 17 bases lying between them. In germline, CDR1 is LGHDT, CDR2 YNNKEL (reference sequence). This CDR3 has 14 amino acids. As DNA, the CDR3 is TGTGCCAGCAGCGTTAGCGGAAAAGGAGGGACCCAGTACTTC. Translated: CASSVSGKGGTQYF.

The chain carries TRBV6-6 and TRBJ2-7; D possibly corresponds to TRBD1 (6 bases). With 7 bases removed from V and 2 bases from J, the gap between germline ends came to 15 bases. The CDR3 is made up of 14 amino acids. Germline values: CDR1 MNHNY, CDR2 SVGAGI (reference sequence). The CDR3 region is CASTNRGQTYEQYF. In DNA form, the CDR3 reads TGTGCCAGCACGAACCGGGGACAAACCTACGAGCAGTACTTC.

The chain links TRBV27 to TRBJ2-7, with TRBD2 matching 9 bases. There are 14 residues in the CDR3. Per germline, CDR1 MNHEY and CDR2 SMNVEV (reference sequence). The V segment lost 6 bases and the J segment 5 bases; nucleotides outside the gene matches: 8. CDR3 sequence: CASSRLAASHEQYF. CDR3 bases: TGTGCCAGCAGCCGACTAGCGGCTTCCCACGAGCAGTACTTC.

This chain uses TRBV19 with TRBJ2-6; D gene unclear. The CDR3 covers 15 residues. CDR1 and CDR2 from the germline V gene are LNHDA and SQIVND (reference sequence). The V end lost 1 base, the J end lost 2 bases, and 6 bases lay between the germline ends. The CDR3 nucleotides read TGTGCCAGTAGTATAGTGGCAGCTGGGGCCAACGTCCTGACTTTC. This translates into CASSIVAAGANVLTF.

V is TRBV4-3 and J is TRBJ2-3, with 10 bases that match TRBD2. The CDR3 sequence is 17 residues long. With V trimmed by 2 bases and J by 1 base, 6 bases remained unmatched. The germline gives CDR1 LGHNA, CDR2 YSLEER. The CDR3 DNA reads as TGCGCCAGCAGCCAAACAGCCCTAGCGGGAGGCACAGATACGCAGTATTTT. Translating gives CASSQTALAGGTDTQYF.

The J gene is TRBJ2-5, the V gene TRBV9, with D perhaps matching TRBD2 (5 bases). The V and J ends lost 2 bases and 1 base respectively, with 6 bases between them. CDR1 SGDLS and CDR2 YYNGEE come from the germline V gene. The CDR3 is 13 residues long. In DNA form, the CDR3 reads TGTGCCAGCAGCGTCGGGGTCCAAGAGACCCAGTACTTC. Translation: CASSVGVQETQYF.

The chain recombines TRBV28 with TRBJ1-3, with D tentatively TRBD1 (5 bases). Germline CDR1 is MDHEN and CDR2 is SYDVKM. V gave up 6 bases and J gave up 0 bases, with 18 bases separating them. The CDR3 totals 17 residues. CDR3 protein: CASSPGGKISSGNTIYF. As DNA, the CDR3 is TGTGCCAGCAGCCCCGGGGGTAAAATAAGCTCTGGAAACACCATATATTTT.

This chain joins TRBV18 and TRBJ1-2; the match to TRBD1 covers 11 bases. Looked up from germline, CDR1 is KGHSH and CDR2 is LQKENI. V dropped 5 bases and J dropped 3; count of bases not matched to a gene: 5. There are 15 residues in the CDR3. CDR3 in amino acids: CASSTGQGAYYGYTF. Written as DNA, the CDR3 is TGTGCCAGCTCAACAGGACAGGGGGCGTACTATGGCTACACCTTC.

The sample holds one count of this clone. The CDR3 DNA reads TGTGCCAGCAGCCAGACTCCCTACGAGCAGTACTTC. It translates to CASSQTPYEQYF. The chain joins TRBV12-3 or TRBV12-4 to TRBJ2-7; D uncertain. The V end lost 6 bases, the J end lost 2 bases, and 8 bases lay between the germline ends. This CDR3 spans 12 amino acids.

The chain recombines TRBV7-9 with TRBJ2-1; 8 nucleotides align to TRBD2. In germline, CDR1 is SEHNR, CDR2 FQNEAQ (reference sequence). CDR3 length: 14 amino acids. Germline trimming cut 5 bases from V and 10 bases from J; bases unmatched to any gene: 10. The CDR3 coding sequence is TGTGCCAGCAGCGACGCGGGACTAGGGAAGGAGCAGTTCTTC. This codes for CASSDAGLGKEQFF.

The chain combines TRBV18 with TRBJ2-5, with TRBD2 matching over 10 bases. Germline CDR1 is KGHSH and CDR2 is LQKENI. The CDR3 length is 17 residues. J was trimmed by 0 bases and V by 0 bases; bases with no gene match: 4. CDR3 in DNA: TGTGCCAGCTCACCACCGACGACTAGCGGGTACCAAGAGACCCAGTACTTC. Translated, it gives CASSPPTTSGYQETQYF.